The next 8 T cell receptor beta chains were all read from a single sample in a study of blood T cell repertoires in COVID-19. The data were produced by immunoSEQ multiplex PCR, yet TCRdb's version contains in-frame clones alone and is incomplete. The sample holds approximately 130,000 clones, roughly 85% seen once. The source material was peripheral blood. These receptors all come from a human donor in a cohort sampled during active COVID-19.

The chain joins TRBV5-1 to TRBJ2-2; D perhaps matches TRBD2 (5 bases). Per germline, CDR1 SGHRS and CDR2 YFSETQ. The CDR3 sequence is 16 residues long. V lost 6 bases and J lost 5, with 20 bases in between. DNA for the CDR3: TGCGCCAGCATTCGAGGGCGCCCCGTGGGGACCGGGGAGCTGTTTTTT. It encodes CASIRGRPVGTGELFF.

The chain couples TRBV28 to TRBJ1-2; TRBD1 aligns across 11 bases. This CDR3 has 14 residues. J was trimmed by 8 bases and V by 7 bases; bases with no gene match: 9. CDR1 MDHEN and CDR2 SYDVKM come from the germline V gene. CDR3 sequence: CASTPSGQGGGYTF. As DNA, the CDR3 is TGTGCCAGCACCCCGTCGGGACAGGGGGGAGGCTACACCTTC.

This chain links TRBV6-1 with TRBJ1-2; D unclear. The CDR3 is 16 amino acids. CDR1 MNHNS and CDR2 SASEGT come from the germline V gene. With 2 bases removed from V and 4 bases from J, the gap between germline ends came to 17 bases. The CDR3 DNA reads TGTGCCAGCAGTGAATACCTTACTGAGGTTCTCTATGGCTACACCTTC. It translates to CASSEYLTEVLYGYTF.

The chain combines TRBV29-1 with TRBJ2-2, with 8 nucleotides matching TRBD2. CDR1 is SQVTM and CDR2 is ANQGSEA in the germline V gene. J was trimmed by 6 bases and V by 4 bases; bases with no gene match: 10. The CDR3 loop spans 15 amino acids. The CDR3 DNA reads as TGCAGCGTTGCGAAGGGACTAGGGATGTCCGGGGAGCTGTTTTTT. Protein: CSVAKGLGMSGELFF.

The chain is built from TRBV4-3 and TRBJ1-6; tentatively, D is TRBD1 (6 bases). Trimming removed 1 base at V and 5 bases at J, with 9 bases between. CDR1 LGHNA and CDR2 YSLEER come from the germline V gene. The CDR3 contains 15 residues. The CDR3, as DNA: TGCGCCAGCAGCCAAGGACAGGCGGATAATTCACCCCTCCACTTT. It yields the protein CASSQGQADNSPLHF.

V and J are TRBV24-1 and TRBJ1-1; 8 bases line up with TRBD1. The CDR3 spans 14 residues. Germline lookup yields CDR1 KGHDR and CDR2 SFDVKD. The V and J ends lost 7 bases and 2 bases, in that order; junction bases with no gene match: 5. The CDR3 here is CATRKTGGNTEAFF. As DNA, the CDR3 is TGTGCCACCAGAAAAACAGGGGGAAACACTGAAGCTTTCTTT.

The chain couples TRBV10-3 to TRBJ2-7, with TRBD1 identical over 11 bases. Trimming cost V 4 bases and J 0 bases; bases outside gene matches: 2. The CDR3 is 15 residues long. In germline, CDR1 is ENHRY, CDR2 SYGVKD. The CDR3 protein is CAISAGTGGSYEQYF. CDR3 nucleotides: TGTGCCATCAGTGCCGGGACAGGGGGCTCCTACGAGCAGTACTTC.

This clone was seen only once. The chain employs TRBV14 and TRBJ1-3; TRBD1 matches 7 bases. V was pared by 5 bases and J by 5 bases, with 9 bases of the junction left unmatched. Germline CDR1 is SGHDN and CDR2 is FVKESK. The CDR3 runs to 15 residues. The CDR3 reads CASSSYRGVRNTIYF. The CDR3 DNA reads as TGTGCCAGCAGCAGCTACAGGGGAGTCAGAAACACCATATATTTT.